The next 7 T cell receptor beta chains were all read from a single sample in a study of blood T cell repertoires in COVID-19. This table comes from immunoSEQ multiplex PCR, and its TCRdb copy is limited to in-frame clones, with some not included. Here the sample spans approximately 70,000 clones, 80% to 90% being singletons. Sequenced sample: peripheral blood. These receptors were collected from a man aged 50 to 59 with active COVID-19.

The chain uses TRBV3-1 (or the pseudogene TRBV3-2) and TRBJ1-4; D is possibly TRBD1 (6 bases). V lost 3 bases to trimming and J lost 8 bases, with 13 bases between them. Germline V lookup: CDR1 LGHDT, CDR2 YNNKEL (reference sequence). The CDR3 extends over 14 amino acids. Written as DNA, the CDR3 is TGTGCCAGCAGCCAGCCAGGGGCCGGAGAAAAACTGTTTTTT. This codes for CASSQPGAGEKLFF.

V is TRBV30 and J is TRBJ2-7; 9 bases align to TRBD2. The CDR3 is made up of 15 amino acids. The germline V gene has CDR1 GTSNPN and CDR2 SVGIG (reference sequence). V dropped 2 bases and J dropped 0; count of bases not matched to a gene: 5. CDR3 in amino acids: CAWSKGSGSSYEQYF. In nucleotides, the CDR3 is TGTGCCTGGAGTAAAGGTAGCGGGAGCTCCTACGAGCAGTACTTC.

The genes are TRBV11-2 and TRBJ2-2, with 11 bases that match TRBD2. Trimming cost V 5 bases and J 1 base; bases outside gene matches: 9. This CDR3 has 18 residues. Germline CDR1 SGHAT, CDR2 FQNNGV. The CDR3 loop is CASSRQTSGALNTGELFF. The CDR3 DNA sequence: TGTGCCAGCAGCCGCCAGACTAGCGGGGCTTTGAACACCGGGGAGCTGTTTTTT.

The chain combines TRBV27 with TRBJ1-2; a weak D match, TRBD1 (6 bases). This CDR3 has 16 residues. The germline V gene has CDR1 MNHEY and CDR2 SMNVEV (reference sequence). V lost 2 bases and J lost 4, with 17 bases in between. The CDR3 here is CASSLQRGGHGYGYTF. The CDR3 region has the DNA TGTGCCAGCAGTTTACAGAGGGGGGGGCATGGCTATGGCTACACCTTC.

The CDR3 DNA is TGTGCCAGCAGTTTGACAGGGGGTTATGGCTACACCTTC. Translated, it gives CASSLTGGYGYTF. The chain combines TRBV12-3 or TRBV12-4 with TRBJ1-2, with 9 bases that match TRBD1. This CDR3 is 13 amino acids long. J lost 5 bases, V lost 3 bases, and 1 base had no gene match.

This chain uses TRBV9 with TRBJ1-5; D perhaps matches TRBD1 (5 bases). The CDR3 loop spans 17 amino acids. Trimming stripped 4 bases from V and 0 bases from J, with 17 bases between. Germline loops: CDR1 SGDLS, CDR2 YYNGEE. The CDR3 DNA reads TGTGCCAGCAGCTGGGGGAGGGGTGGGCATAGCAATCAGCCCCAGCATTTT. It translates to CASSWGRGGHSNQPQHF.

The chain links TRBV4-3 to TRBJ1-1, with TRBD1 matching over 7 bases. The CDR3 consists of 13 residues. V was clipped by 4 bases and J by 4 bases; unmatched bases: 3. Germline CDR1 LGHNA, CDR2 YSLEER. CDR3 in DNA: TGCGCCAGCAGCCCCCAGGGGGGCACTGAAGCTTTCTTT. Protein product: CASSPQGGTEAFF.